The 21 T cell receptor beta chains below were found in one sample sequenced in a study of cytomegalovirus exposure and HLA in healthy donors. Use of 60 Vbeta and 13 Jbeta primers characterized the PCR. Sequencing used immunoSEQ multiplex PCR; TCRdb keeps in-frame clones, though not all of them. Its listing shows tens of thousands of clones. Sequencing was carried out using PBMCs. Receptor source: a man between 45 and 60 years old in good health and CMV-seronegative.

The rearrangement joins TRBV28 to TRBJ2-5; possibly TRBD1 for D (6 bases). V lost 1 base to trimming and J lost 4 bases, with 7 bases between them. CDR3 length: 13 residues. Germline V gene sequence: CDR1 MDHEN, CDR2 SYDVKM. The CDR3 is CASSLSGAETQYF. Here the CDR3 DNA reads TGTGCCAGCAGTTTATCAGGGGCAGAGACCCAGTACTTC.

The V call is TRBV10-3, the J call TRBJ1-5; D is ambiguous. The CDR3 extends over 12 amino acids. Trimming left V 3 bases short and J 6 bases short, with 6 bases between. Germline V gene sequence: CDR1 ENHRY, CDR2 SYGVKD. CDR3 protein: CAISDRFQPQHF. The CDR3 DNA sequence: TGTGCCATCAGTGACCGTTTTCAGCCCCAGCATTTT.

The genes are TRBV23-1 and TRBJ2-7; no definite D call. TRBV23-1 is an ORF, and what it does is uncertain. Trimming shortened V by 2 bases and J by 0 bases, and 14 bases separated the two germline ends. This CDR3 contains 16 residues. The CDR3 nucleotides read TGCGCCAGCAGTCAAAGATCACTCCACAGCTCCTACGAGCAGTACTTC. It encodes CASSQRSLHSSYEQYF.

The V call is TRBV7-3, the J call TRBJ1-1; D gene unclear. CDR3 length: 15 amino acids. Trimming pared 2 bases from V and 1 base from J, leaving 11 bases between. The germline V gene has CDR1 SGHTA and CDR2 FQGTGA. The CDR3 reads CASSLFPLPNTEAFF. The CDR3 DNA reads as TGTGCCAGCAGCTTATTTCCACTTCCGAACACTGAAGCTTTCTTT.

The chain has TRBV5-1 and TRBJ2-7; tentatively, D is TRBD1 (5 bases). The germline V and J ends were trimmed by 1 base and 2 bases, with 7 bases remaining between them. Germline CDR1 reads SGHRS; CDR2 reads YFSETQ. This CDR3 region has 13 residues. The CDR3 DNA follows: TGCGCCAGCAGCTTGACAGGTACCTACGAGCAGTACTTC. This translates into CASSLTGTYEQYF.

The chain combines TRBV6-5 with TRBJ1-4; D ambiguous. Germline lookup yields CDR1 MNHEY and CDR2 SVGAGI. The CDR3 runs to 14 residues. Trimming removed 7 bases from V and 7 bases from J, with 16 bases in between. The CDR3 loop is CASNLQNDREKLFF. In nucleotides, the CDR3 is TGTGCCAGCAACCTCCAGAACGATCGTGAAAAACTGTTTTTT.

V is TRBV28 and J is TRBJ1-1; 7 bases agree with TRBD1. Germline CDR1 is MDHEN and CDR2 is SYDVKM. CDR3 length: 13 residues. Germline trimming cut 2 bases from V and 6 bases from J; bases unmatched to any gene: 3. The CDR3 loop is CASSLIQGAEAFF. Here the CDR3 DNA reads TGTGCCAGCAGTTTAATCCAGGGGGCTGAAGCTTTCTTT.

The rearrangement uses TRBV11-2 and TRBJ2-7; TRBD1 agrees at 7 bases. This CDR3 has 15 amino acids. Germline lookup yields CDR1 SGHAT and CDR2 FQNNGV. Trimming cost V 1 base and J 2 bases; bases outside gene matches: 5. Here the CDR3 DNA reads TGTGCCAGCAGCTTAGGGACCGGGACAGCCTACGAGCAGTACTTC. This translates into CASSLGTGTAYEQYF.

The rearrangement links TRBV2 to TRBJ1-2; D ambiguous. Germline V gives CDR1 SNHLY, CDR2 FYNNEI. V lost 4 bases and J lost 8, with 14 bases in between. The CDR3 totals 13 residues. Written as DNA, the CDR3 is TGTGCCAGCAGTGGAGCCCTAGCGTGGGGCTACACCTTC. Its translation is CASSGALAWGYTF. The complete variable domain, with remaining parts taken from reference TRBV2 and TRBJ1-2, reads EPEVTQTPSHQVTQMGQEVILRCVPISNHLYFYWYRQILGQKVEFLVSFYNNEISEKSEIFDDQFSVERPDGSNFTLKIRSTKLEDSAMYFCASSGALAWGYTFGSGTRLTVV.

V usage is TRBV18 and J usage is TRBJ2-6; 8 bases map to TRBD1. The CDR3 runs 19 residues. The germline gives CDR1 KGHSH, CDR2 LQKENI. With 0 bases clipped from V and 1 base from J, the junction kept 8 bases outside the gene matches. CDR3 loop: CASSPPGQGATSGANVLTF. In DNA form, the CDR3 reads TGTGCCAGCTCACCACCCGGGCAGGGGGCGACTTCTGGGGCCAACGTCCTGACTTTC.

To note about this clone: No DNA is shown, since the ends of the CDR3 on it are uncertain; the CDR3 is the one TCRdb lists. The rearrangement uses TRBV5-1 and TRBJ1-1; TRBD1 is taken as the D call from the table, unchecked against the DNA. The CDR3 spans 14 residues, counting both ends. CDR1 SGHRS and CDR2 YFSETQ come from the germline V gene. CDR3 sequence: CASSQVVGQGALVF.

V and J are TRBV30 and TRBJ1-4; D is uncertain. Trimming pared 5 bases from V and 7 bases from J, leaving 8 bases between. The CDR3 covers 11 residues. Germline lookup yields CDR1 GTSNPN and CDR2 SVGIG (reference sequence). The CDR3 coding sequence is TGTGCCTGGTCCCCTCGTGAAAAACTGTTTTTT. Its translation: CAWSPREKLFF.

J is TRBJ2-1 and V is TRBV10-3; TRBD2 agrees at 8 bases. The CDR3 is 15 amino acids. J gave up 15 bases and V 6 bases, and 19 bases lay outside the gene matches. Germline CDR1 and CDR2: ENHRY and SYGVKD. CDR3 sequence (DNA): TGTGCCATCAGCGACCCGGGACTAGTCCGAAGGGGGAGGTTCTTC. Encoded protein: CAISDPGLVRRGRFF.

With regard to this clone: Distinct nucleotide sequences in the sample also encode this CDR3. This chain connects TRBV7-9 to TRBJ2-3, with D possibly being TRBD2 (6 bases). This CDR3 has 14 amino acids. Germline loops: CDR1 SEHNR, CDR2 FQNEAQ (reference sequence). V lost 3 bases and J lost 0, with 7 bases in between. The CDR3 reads CASSFSGSTDTQYF. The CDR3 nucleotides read TGTGCCAGCAGCTTCAGCGGGAGCACAGATACGCAGTATTTT.

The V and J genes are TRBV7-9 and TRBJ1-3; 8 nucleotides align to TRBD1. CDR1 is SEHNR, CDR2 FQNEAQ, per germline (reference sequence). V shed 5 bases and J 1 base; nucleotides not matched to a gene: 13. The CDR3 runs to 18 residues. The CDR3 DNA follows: TGTGCCAGCAGCCCGCCTCCGGGACAGGTTTATTCTGGAAACACCATATATTTT. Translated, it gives CASSPPPGQVYSGNTIYF.

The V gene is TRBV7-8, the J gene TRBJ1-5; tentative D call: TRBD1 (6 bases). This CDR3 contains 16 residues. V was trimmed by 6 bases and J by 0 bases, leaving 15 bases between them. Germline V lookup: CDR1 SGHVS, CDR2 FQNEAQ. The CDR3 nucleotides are TGTGCCAGCAGTCGAGGACAGAAGTATAGCAATCAGCCCCAGCATTTT. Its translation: CASSRGQKYSNQPQHF.

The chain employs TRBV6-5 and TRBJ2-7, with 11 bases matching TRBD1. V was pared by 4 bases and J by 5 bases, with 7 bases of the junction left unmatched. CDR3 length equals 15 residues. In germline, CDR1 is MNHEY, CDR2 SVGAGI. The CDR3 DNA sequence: TGTGCCAGCAGTTCTCCGGGACAGGGGGTCAACGAGCAGTACTTC. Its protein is CASSSPGQGVNEQYF.

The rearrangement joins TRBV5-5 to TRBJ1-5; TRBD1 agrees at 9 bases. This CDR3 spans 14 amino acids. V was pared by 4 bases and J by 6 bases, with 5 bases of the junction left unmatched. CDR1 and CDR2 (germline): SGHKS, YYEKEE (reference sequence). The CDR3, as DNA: TGTGCCAGCAGCATAACAGGGGGCCGTCAGCCCCAGCATTTT. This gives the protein CASSITGGRQPQHF. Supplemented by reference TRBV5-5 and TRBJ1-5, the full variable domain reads DAGVTQSPTHLIKTRGQQVTLRCSPISGHKSVSWYQQVLGQGPQFIFQYYEKEERGRGNFPDRFSARQFPNYSSELNVNALLLGDSALYLCASSITGGRQPQHFGDGTRLSIL.

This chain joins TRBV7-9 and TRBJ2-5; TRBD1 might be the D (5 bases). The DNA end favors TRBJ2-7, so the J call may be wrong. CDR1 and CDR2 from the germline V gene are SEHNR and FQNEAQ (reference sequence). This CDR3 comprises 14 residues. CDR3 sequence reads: CASSLTLQGYEQYF. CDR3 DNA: TGTGCCAGCAGCCTTACACTCCAGGGCTACGAGCAGTACTTC.

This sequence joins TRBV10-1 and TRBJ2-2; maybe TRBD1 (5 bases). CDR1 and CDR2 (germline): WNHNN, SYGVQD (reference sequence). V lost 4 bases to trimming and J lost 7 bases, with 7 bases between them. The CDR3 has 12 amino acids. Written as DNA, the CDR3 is TGCGCCAGCAGTGGGGGCGGCGGGGAGCTGTTTTTT. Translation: CASSGGGGELFF.

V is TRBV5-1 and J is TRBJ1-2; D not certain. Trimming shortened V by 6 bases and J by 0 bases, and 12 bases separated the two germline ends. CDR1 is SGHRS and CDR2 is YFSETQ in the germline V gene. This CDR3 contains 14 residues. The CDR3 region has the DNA TGCGCCAGCAAGTCTGTCGGAGCTAACTATGGCTACACCTTC. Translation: CASKSVGANYGYTF. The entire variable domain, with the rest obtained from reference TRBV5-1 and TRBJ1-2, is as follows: KAGVTQTPRYLIKTRGQQVTLSCSPISGHRSVSWYQQTPGQGLQFLFEYFSETQRNKGNFPGRFSGRQFSNSRSEMNVSTLELGDSALYLCASKSVGANYGYTFGSGTRLTVV.